These 12 T cell receptor beta chains were all obtained from the same sample, sequenced in a study of shared clonotypes between healthy human individuals. Data came from immunoSEQ multiplex PCR; TCRdb stores just in-frame clones and leaves some out. The table records hundreds of thousands of clones, 73% of them present only once. Sequencing used memory CD4+ T cells sorted from blood. Specified subset: CD45RA-negative fraction. The receptors come from a woman in her 30s in good health.

As regards this clone: A much larger clone lies a single base off, so this may be a read error. The J gene is TRBJ2-3, the V gene TRBV10-3; TRBD1 agrees at 7 bases. Germline lookup yields CDR1 ENHRY and CDR2 SYGVKD. The V segment lost 8 bases and the J segment 2 bases; nucleotides outside the gene matches: 1. The CDR3 contains 12 residues. CDR3 in amino acids: CAIGQDTDTQYF. The CDR3 DNA sequence: TGTGCCATCGGACAGGACACAGATACGCAGTATTTT.

The table lists this clone with a few counts. The chain has TRBV29-1 and TRBJ2-7, with TRBD1 as a possible D gene (6 bases). Trimming removed 4 bases at V and 5 bases at J, with 12 bases between. The CDR3 spans 12 residues. The germline CDR1 and CDR2 sequences are SQVTM and ANQGSEA. The CDR3 loop reads CSVGEGVDEQYF. The DNA of the CDR3 is TGCAGCGTTGGCGAGGGGGTCGACGAGCAGTACTTC.

The V call is TRBV18, the J call TRBJ2-5; D is uncertain. From germline, CDR1 is KGHSH and CDR2 LQKENI. Trimming removed 1 base from V and 7 bases from J, with 19 bases in between. CDR3 length equals 16 residues. The CDR3 region has the DNA TGTGCCAGCTCACCACTATCGGACGTTCGTGGTGCGACCCAGTACTTC. Translated: CASSPLSDVRGATQYF. The whole variable domain, filled in from reference TRBV18 and TRBJ2-5, reads NAGVMQNPRHLVRRRGQEARLRCSPMKGHSHVYWYRQLPEEGLKFMVYLQKENIIDESGMPKERFSAEFPKEGPSILRIQQVVRGDSAAYFCASSPLSDVRGATQYFGPGTRLLVL.

J is TRBJ2-5 and V is TRBV25-1, with D perhaps matching TRBD2 (6 bases). The V end was cut by 9 bases, the J end by 4 bases, with 12 bases between. CDR3 length: 12 amino acids. Germline values: CDR1 MGHDK, CDR2 SYGVNS. The CDR3 here is CASTGASETQYF. CDR3 DNA: TGTGCCAGTACGGGAGCATCAGAGACCCAGTACTTC.

The V and J genes are TRBV10-2 and TRBJ1-1; D is ambiguous. V was clipped by 9 bases and J by 3 bases, with 8 bases between them. This CDR3 spans 11 amino acids. Germline-derived CDR1 and CDR2 are WSHSY and SAAADI. CDR3 nucleotide sequence: TGCGCCAGTCGAGACTACACTGAAGCTTTCTTT. Residues: CASRDYTEAFF.

This clone was detected a few times. Within the sample, other DNA sequences also encode this same CDR3. The chain joins TRBV11-2 to TRBJ2-2; 9 bases agree with TRBD2. This CDR3 is 13 amino acids long. Germline CDR1 reads SGHAT; CDR2 reads FQNNGV. With V trimmed by 6 bases and J by 5 bases, 1 base remained unmatched. The CDR3, as DNA: TGTGCCAGCAGTCTAGCGGGGACCGGGGAGCTGTTTTTT. Protein product: CASSLAGTGELFF.

In this sample, this clone turned up once. V and J are TRBV19 and TRBJ2-5; TRBD1 aligns across 10 bases. V was pared by 4 bases and J by 4 bases, with 6 bases of the junction left unmatched. The CDR3 is 15 residues long. Germline-derived CDR1 and CDR2 are LNHDA and SQIVND (reference sequence). CDR3 in DNA: TGTGCCAGTAGTAGGGACAGGGGAATCCCAGAGACCCAGTACTTC. Its protein is CASSRDRGIPETQYF.

This rearrangement joins TRBV7-2 to TRBJ2-7; D possibly uses TRBD1 or TRBD2 (7 bases each). The CDR3 extends over 14 amino acids. V lost 3 bases and J lost 5, with 14 bases in between. Germline assignment: CDR1 SGHTA and CDR2 FQGNSA. The chain's CDR3 is CASSFPGGVNEQYF. The CDR3 nucleotides are TGTGCCAGCAGCTTCCCAGGGGGGGTTAACGAGCAGTACTTC.

The V gene is TRBV6-6, the J gene TRBJ2-5, with TRBD2 as a possible D gene (5 bases). Trimming removed 8 bases at V and 2 bases at J, with 18 bases between. Germline CDR1 is MNHNY and CDR2 is SVGAGI (reference sequence). The CDR3 length is 15 residues. CDR3 DNA sequence: TGTGCCAGCTCGCGATCCGGGCTAGCACAAGAGACCCAGTACTTC. Protein product: CASSRSGLAQETQYF.

Ten or more counts support this clone. The CDR3 protein is CASRLQGRLVEKLFF. CDR3 DNA sequence: TGTGCCAGCAGGCTACAGGGTCGGCTTGTAGAAAAACTGTTTTTT. This chain connects TRBV2 to TRBJ1-4; D is perhaps TRBD1 (6 bases). Trimming took off 6 bases at V and 8 bases at J, with 19 bases between the two ends. The CDR3 sequence is 15 residues long. Germline CDR1 SNHLY, CDR2 FYNNEI.

This chain joins TRBV7-9 and TRBJ1-2; D not certain. Germline CDR1 and CDR2: SEHNR and FQNEAQ (reference sequence). V lost 5 bases and J lost 5, with 21 bases in between. The CDR3 length is 16 residues. As DNA, the CDR3 is TGTGCCAGCAGCCTAGGCCCCCAGGTAGCGGCATATGGCTACACCTTC. Encoded protein: CASSLGPQVAAYGYTF. Variable domain in full (rest from reference TRBV7-9 and TRBJ1-2): DTGVSQNPRHKITKRGQNVTFRCDPISEHNRLYWYRQTLGQGPEFLTYFQNEAQLEKSRLLSDRFSAERPKGSFSTLEIQRTEQGDSAMYLCASSLGPQVAAYGYTFGSGTRLTVV.

The rearrangement joins TRBV29-1 to TRBJ2-7; D possibly matches TRBD1 or TRBD2 (5 bases each). Trimming removed 6 bases from V and 6 bases from J, with 15 bases in between. This CDR3 contains 12 residues. Germline V gives CDR1 SQVTM, CDR2 ANQGSEA. CDR3 region: CSVRRGSREQYF. The CDR3 DNA sequence: TGCAGCGTCCGCCGGGGCTCCCGCGAGCAGTACTTC.